The 17 T cell receptor beta chains in this list originate from one sample, sequenced in a study of blood T cell repertoires in COVID-19. Sequenced by immunoSEQ multiplex PCR; TCRdb stores in-frame clones only, minus some. The sample records about 220,000 clones, 80% to 90% being singletons. The sequencing input was peripheral blood. These receptors were obtained from a man in his fifties with active or convalescent COVID-19.

This clone occurred a few times. This chain connects TRBV7-2 to TRBJ2-5; maybe TRBD1 (7 bases). There are 13 residues in the CDR3. Germline V gene lookup returns CDR1 SGHTA and CDR2 FQGNSA. V was trimmed by 3 bases and J by 4 bases, leaving 9 bases between them. The CDR3 region has the DNA TGTGCCAGCAGCTTTCAGGGGGGAGAGACCCAGTACTTC. Protein product: CASSFQGGETQYF.

Only one count was recorded for this clone. The chain joins TRBV6-2 or TRBV6-3 to TRBJ2-1; 10 positions agree with TRBD2. CDR1 is MNHEY, CDR2 SVGEGT, per germline. The J segment lost 3 bases and the V segment lost 4 bases, leaving 6 bases of the junction unmatched. The CDR3 extends over 16 amino acids. Written as DNA, the CDR3 is TGTGCCAGCAGTTTAAGAGGGACTAGCGTCTACAATGAGCAGTTCTTC. Translated: CASSLRGTSVYNEQFF.

This chain joins TRBV13 and TRBJ2-7, with 7 bases identical to TRBD2. V was clipped by 5 bases and J by 11 bases; unmatched bases: 12. CDR3 length: 13 residues. CDR1 PRHDT and CDR2 FYEKMQ come from the germline V gene (reference sequence). The CDR3 region is CASSPGGAGKEYF. The CDR3 DNA reads TGTGCCAGCAGCCCCGGAGGAGCGGGAAAGGAGTACTTC.

This sequence joins TRBV12-3 or TRBV12-4 and TRBJ2-5; D not certain. Trimming pared 2 bases from V and 4 bases from J, leaving 5 bases between. The CDR3 spans 12 residues. The CDR3: CASSLRRETQYF. The CDR3 DNA is TGTGCCAGCAGTTTAAGGAGAGAGACCCAGTACTTC.

The J gene is TRBJ2-2, the V gene TRBV28; 9 bases map to TRBD2. The ends lost 2 bases at V and 3 bases at J; junction bases unmatched: 13. CDR3 length equals 19 residues. Per germline, CDR1 MDHEN and CDR2 SYDVKM. CDR3 DNA: TGTGCCAGCAGTTTAATCAGTCCACGGCTAGCGGGGTACACCGGGGAGCTGTTTTTT. Encoded protein: CASSLISPRLAGYTGELFF. The full variable domain, with the rest looked up from reference TRBV28 and TRBJ2-2, is DVKVTQSSRYLVKRTGEKVFLECVQDMDHENMFWYRQDPGLGLRLIYFSYDVKMKEKGDIPEGYSVSREKKERFSLILESASTNQTSMYLCASSLISPRLAGYTGELFFGEGSRLTVL.

The CDR3 nucleotides are TGTGCCAGCAGCTTAAACCGGGAGGGCCAAGAGACCCAGTACTTC. This translates into CASSLNREGQETQYF. This sequence joins TRBV7-3 and TRBJ2-5, with 8 bases fitting TRBD2. CDR1 and CDR2 (germline): SGHTA, FQGTGA. The CDR3 has 15 residues. Germline trimming cut 1 base from V and 1 base from J; bases unmatched to any gene: 2.

J is TRBJ1-2 and V is TRBV21-1. TRBV21-1 is flagged as a pseudogene. The CDR3 consists of 18 residues. CDR3: CASSRVLREGMVNYGYTF. The CDR3 DNA sequence: TGTGCCAGCAGCAGGGTCCTAAGGGAGGGGATGGTGAACTATGGCTACACCTTC.

The chain carries TRBV5-1 and TRBJ1-2; D is unclear. From germline, CDR1 is SGHRS and CDR2 YFSETQ. V was trimmed by 4 bases and J by 5 bases, leaving 15 bases between them. CDR3 length: 14 amino acids. The CDR3 spells CASSPGREVYGYTF. The CDR3 DNA follows: TGCGCCAGCAGCCCTGGACGGGAAGTATATGGCTACACCTTC.

The V and J genes are TRBV10-3 and TRBJ2-2, with unresolved D. The V end lost 4 bases, the J end lost 5 bases, and 8 bases lay between the germline ends. Germline CDR1 reads ENHRY; CDR2 reads SYGVKD. This CDR3 region has 13 residues. CDR3 DNA sequence: TGTGCCATCAGTGCGGAGAGGACCGGGGAGCTGTTTTTT. Its protein product is CAISAERTGELFF.

A note on this clone: Other nucleotide sequences in the sample specify the same CDR3. This chain links TRBV9 with TRBJ2-2; 9 bases align to TRBD2. Germline CDR1 is SGDLS and CDR2 is YYNGEE. The length of the CDR3 is 17 residues. Unmatched junction bases numbered 11, after V lost 4 bases and J lost 4 bases. DNA for the CDR3: TGTGCCAGCAGCATCCTCGCGGGGGGGCGAGTCACCGGGGAGCTGTTTTTT. Encoded protein: CASSILAGGRVTGELFF.

CDR3 loop: CASSPIGLYNEQFF. CDR3 DNA sequence: TGTGCCAGCAGCCCGATTGGGCTCTACAATGAGCAGTTCTTC. The chain couples TRBV6-2 or TRBV6-3 to TRBJ2-1; D is ambiguous. Between the trimmed V and J ends, which lost 6 bases and 3 bases, there was a span of 12 bases. The CDR3 extends over 14 amino acids. Germline CDR1 is MNHEY and CDR2 is SVGEGT.

The rearrangement links TRBV7-9 to TRBJ2-1, with D unclear. This CDR3 region has 14 residues. V was clipped by 2 bases and J by 6 bases, with 11 bases between them. Looked up from germline, CDR1 is SEHNR and CDR2 is FQNEAQ (reference sequence). The CDR3, as DNA: TGTGCCAGCAGCTTAAATAGTTATTCCAATGAGCAGTTCTTC. Encoded protein: CASSLNSYSNEQFF.

The table lists this clone with a few counts. The chain employs TRBV7-3 and TRBJ2-5; 7 bases map to TRBD1. The CDR3 has 15 amino acids. After removal of 5 bases from V and 3 bases from J, the junction contained 9 bases not matched to a gene. Germline-derived CDR1 and CDR2 are SGHTA and FQGTGA. The CDR3 DNA reads TGTGCCAGCAGCCTAGGGGTAGGGGGCGAAGAGACCCAGTACTTC. Translating gives CASSLGVGGEETQYF.

V is TRBV18 and J is TRBJ1-4; TRBD1 matches at 9 bases. Germline-derived CDR1 and CDR2 are KGHSH and LQKENI. Trimming removed 2 bases from V and 8 bases from J; junction bases left unmatched: 12. The CDR3 has 17 amino acids. CDR3 protein: CASSPSSPTGGYEKLFF. In DNA form, the CDR3 reads TGTGCCAGCTCACCATCCTCACCGACAGGGGGGTACGAAAAACTGTTTTTT.

This chain uses TRBV11-2 with TRBJ2-5, with TRBD2 matching over 8 bases. The V segment lost 1 base and the J segment 2 bases; nucleotides outside the gene matches: 3. The V gene's germline CDR1 is SGHAT and CDR2 FQNNGV. The CDR3 has 15 amino acids. The CDR3 DNA reads TGTGCCAGCAGCTTAGTACGGGGGGGGCAAGAGACCCAGTACTTC. Its translation is CASSLVRGGQETQYF. Combining the CDR3 with reference TRBV11-2 and TRBJ2-5 gives the whole variable domain EAGVAQSPRYKIIEKRQSVAFWCNPISGHATLYWYQQILGQGPKLLIQFQNNGVVDDSQLPKDRFSAERLKGVDSTLKIQPAKLEDSAVYLCASSLVRGGQETQYFGPGTRLLVL.

This chain connects TRBV7-2 to TRBJ1-6; 12 bases match TRBD1. The length of the CDR3 is 18 residues. Germline V gives CDR1 SGHTA, CDR2 FQGNSA. Unmatched junction bases numbered 12, after V lost 2 bases and J lost 10 bases. The CDR3 DNA sequence: TGTGCCAGCAGCTTACCTCCCAAATGGGACAGGGGGCACTCACCCCTCCACTTT. It encodes CASSLPPKWDRGHSPLHF.

Only a few counts were recorded for this clone. J is TRBJ1-4 and V is TRBV3-1 (or the pseudogene TRBV3-2); perhaps TRBD1 as D (5 bases). The germline gives CDR1 LGHDT, CDR2 YNNKEL (reference sequence). The ends were cut back, 4 bases at V and 3 bases at J, with 15 bases in the middle. The CDR3 runs to 16 residues. Here the CDR3 DNA reads TGTGCCAGCAGCCCAAGACGGGGGGGTTCTAATGAAAAACTGTTTTTT. This codes for CASSPRRGGSNEKLFF.